Here is one T cell receptor (beta chain) with its context. Its antigen is unidentified. Read data end 3 residues before the CDR3 end; the end is taken from the germline J gene. This sample stems from a study of T cells in women clearing cervical HPV infection. Study in general: Controls were women whose single incident HPV16 infection cleared within 12 months without precancer or cancer. Case blood was drawn when the lesion was first found; control blood after infection became undetectable. For cases, blood was sampled a median approximately 150 days after lesion detection, interquartile range about 90 to 200 days. General observations from the study: CIN3+ cases had significantly higher TCR richness than controls; evenness did not differ.

Trimming pared 7 bases from V and 4 bases from J, leaving 19 bases between. Germline CDR1 and CDR2: SGHTA and FQGNSA. CDR3 length: 15 amino acids. The protocol was immunoSEQ multiplex PCR, while the TCRdb copy is restricted to in-frame clones and leaves out a portion. The specimen's table records about 40,000 clones. The genes are TRBV7-2 and TRBJ1-2; the D is unclear. The sample was blood buffy coat. The source is a woman aged 18 to 75 with a cervical HPV16 infection that either progressed to CIN3+ or cleared (not recorded which). CDR3 sequence reads: CASTLLGERIYGYTF. The sequenced CDR3 bases are TGTGCCAGCACTCTACTCGGGGAGAGGATCTATGGC. Drawing the rest from reference TRBV7-2 and TRBJ1-2, the complete variable domain is GAGVSQSPSNKVTEKGKDVELRCDPISGHTALYWYRQSLGQGLEFLIYFQGNSAPDKSGLPSDRFSAERTGGSVSTLTIQRTQQEDSAVYLCASTLLGERIYGYTFGSGTRLTVV.